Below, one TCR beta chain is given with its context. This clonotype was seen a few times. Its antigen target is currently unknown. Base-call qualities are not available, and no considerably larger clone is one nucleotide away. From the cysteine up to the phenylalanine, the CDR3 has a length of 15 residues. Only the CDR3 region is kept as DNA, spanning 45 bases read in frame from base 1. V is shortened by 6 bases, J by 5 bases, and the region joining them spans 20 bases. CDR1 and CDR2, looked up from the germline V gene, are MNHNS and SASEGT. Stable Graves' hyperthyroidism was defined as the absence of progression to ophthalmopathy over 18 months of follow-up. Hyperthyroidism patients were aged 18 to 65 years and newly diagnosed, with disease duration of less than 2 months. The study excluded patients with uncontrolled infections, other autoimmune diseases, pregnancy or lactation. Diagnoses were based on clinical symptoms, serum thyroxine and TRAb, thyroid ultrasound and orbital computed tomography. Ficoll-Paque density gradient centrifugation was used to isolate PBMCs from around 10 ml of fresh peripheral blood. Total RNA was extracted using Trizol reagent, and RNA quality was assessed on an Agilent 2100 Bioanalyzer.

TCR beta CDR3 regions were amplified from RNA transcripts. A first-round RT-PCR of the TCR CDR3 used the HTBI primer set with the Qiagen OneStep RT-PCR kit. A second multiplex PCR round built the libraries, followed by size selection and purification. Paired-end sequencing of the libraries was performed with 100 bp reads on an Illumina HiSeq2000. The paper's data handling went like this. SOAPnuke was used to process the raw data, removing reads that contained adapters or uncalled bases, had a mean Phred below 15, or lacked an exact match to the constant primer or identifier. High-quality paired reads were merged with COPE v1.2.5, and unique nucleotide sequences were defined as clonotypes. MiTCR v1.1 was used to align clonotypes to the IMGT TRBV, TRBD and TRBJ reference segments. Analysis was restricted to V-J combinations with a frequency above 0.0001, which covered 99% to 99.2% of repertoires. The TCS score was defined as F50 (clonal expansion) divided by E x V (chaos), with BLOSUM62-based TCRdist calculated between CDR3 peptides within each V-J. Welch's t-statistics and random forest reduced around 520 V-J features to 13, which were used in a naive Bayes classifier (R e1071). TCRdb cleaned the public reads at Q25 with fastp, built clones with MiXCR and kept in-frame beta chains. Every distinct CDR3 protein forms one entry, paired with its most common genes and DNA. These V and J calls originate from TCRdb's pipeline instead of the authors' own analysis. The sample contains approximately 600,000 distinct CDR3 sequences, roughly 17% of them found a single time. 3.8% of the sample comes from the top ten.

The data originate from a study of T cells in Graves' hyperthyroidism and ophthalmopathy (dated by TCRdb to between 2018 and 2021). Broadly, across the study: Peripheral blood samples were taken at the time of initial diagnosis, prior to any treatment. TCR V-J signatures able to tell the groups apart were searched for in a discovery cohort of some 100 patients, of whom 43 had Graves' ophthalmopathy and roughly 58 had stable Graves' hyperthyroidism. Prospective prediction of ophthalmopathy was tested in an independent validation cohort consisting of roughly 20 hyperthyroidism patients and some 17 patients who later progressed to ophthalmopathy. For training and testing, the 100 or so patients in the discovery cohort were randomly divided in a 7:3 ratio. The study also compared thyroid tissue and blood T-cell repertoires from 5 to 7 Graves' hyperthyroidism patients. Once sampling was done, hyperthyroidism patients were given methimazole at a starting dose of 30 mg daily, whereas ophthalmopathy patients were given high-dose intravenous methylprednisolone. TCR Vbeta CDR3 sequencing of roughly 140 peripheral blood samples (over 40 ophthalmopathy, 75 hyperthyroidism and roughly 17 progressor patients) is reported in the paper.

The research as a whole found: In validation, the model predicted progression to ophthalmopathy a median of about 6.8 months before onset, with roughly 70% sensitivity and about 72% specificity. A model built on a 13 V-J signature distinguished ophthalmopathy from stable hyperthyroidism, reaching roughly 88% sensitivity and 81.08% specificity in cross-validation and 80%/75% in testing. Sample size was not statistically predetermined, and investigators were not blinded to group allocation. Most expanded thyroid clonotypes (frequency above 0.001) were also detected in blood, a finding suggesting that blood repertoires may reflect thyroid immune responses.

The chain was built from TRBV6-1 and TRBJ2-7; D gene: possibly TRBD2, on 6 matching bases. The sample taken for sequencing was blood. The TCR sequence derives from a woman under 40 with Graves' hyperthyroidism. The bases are TGTGCCAGCAGCCGCGTGGGGGGAGACACCAACGAGCAGTACTTC. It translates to CASSRVGGDTNEQYF.